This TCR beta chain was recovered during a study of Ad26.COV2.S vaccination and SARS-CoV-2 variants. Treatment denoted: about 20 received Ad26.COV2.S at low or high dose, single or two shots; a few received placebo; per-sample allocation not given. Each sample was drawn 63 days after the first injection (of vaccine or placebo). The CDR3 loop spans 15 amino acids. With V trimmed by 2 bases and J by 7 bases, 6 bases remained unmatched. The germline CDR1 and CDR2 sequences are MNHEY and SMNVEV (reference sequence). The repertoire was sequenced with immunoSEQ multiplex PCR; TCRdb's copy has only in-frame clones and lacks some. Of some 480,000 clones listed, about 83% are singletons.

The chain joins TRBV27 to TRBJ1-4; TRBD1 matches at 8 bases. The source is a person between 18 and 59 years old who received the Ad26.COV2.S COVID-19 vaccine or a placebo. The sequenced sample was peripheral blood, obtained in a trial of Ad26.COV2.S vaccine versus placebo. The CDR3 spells CASSLQGARGEKLFF. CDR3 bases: TGTGCCAGCAGTTTACAGGGGGCAAGAGGTGAAAAACTGTTTTTT.